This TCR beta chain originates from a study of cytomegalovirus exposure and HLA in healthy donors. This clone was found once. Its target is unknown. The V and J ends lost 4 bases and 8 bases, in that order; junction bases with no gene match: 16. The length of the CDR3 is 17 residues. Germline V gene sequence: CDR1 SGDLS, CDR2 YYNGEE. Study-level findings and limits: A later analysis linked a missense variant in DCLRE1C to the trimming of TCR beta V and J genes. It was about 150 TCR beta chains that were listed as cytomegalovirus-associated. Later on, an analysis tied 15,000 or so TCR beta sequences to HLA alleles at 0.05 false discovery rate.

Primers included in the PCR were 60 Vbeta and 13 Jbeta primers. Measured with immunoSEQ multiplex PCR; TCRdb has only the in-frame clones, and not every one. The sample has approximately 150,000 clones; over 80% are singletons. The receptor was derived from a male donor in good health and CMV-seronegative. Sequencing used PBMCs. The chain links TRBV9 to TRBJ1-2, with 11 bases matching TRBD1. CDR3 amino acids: CASSLSSGTGGAGGYTF. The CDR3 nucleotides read TGTGCCAGCAGCCTTAGTTCTGGGACAGGGGGTGCTGGAGGCTACACCTTC.